The rows below give T cell receptor beta chains drawn from one sample of a study of blood T cell repertoires in COVID-19. Assay: immunoSEQ multiplex PCR; the TCRdb copy retains only in-frame clones and omits some. Counted here are roughly 190,000 clones, more than 75% occurring once; the ten biggest clones make up around 3.5%. Sequencing input: peripheral blood. The receptors were gathered from a man in his 70s with acute or convalescent COVID-19. Both conserved end residues are trimmed from each CDR3.

J: TRBJ2-5
V: TRBV5-5
CDR3: ASSQGAGETQY

J: TRBJ1-6
V: TRBV24-1
CDR3: ATSDLGDRDNSPLH

J: TRBJ2-7
V: TRBV7-2
CDR3: ASSLGSGTGLSYEQY

J: TRBJ2-7
V: TRBV7-6
CDR3: ASSLGPGLFSYEQY

J: TRBJ1-1
V: TRBV19
CDR3: ASSHRGVTEAF

J: TRBJ2-5
V: TRBV28
CDR3: ASSGTSGGQETQY

J: TRBJ2-1
V: TRBV7-2
CDR3: ASSLVRDSNQQF

J: TRBJ2-1
V: TRBV9
CDR3: ASSATGTGQYLQF

J: TRBJ1-5
V: TRBV30
CDR3: AWSVRGNQPQH

J: TRBJ2-5
V: TRBV5-1
CDR3: ASSLQGSQETQY

J: TRBJ2-5
V: TRBV6-5
CDR3: ASNRDRQETQY

J: TRBJ1-2
V: TRBV30
CDR3: AWSVQRGDGYT

J: TRBJ2-5
V: TRBV11-2
CDR3: ASSLGVSRGDRVQETQY

J: TRBJ2-7
V: TRBV7-3
CDR3: ASSLGQGAYEQY

J: TRBJ2-1
V: TRBV7-6
CDR3: ASSSNSGQFNEQF

J: TRBJ1-5
V: TRBV28
CDR3: ASLRDRGGGQPQH

J: TRBJ2-4
V: TRBV3-1/TRBV3-2
CDR3: ASSDTTRDTAKNIQY

J: TRBJ2-3
V: TRBV27
CDR3: ASSSRTGNADTQY

J: TRBJ2-5
V: TRBV9
CDR3: ASSVDGTIQETQY

J: TRBJ2-3
V: TRBV5-1
CDR3: ASSKEPGIGDTQY

J: TRBJ2-7
V: TRBV28
CDR3: ASSSSSGGPYEQY

J: TRBJ1-5
V: TRBV3-1/TRBV3-2
CDR3: ASSALQGQINQPQH

J: TRBJ1-5
V: TRBV6-5
CDR3: ASTRDRVWTQPQH

J: TRBJ2-7
V: TRBV18
CDR3: ASSPPARGLIYCYEQY

J: TRBJ1-3
V: TRBV5-1
CDR3: ASSPQGAGNTIY

J: TRBJ1-5
V: TRBV7-8
CDR3: ASSLGTANQPQH

J: TRBJ2-3
V: TRBV7-9
CDR3: ASSLYQDTQY

J: TRBJ1-6
V: TRBV28
CDR3: ASLSSYNSPLH

J: TRBJ2-5
V: TRBV11-3
CDR3: ASSSWRQETQY

J: TRBJ1-5
V: TRBV3-1/TRBV3-2
CDR3: ASSQDGGPQH

J: TRBJ1-4
V: TRBV7-2
CDR3: ASGKQGTEKLF

J: TRBJ1-1
V: TRBV10-3
CDR3: AIREGQGVRSEAF

J: TRBJ1-2
V: TRBV5-7
CDR3: ASSPYAGGYGYT

J: TRBJ2-5
V: TRBV28
CDR3: ASSLPGTGGLEAN

J: TRBJ1-6
V: TRBV29-1
CDR3: SVRREYNSPLH

J: TRBJ1-5
V: TRBV5-1
CDR3: ASSEGQGGQPQH

J: TRBJ2-2
V: TRBV28
CDR3: ASSLFRVGELF

J: TRBJ1-2
V: TRBV5-4
CDR3: ASSLDRPNYGYT

J: TRBJ1-1
V: TRBV12-3/TRBV12-4
CDR3: ASTPGGTEAF

J: TRBJ2-3
V: TRBV5-1
CDR3: ASSDRTGFTDTQY

J: TRBJ2-1
V: TRBV15
CDR3: ATSRELAGSSYNEQF

J: TRBJ2-5
V: TRBV29-1
CDR3: SVEAPGLQETQY

J: TRBJ2-7
V: TRBV18
CDR3: ASSPGRDSYEQY

J: TRBJ1-1
V: TRBV12-3/TRBV12-4
CDR3: ASSFGGSTEAF

J: TRBJ2-1
V: TRBV28
CDR3: ASRDGGGRYNEQF

J: TRBJ2-7
V: TRBV6-6
CDR3: ASSFYPGQEQY

J: TRBJ2-7
V: TRBV11-2
CDR3: ASSFLYEQY

J: TRBJ1-3
V: TRBV7-9
CDR3: ASSRGQAAGNTIY

J: TRBJ1-4
V: TRBV5-5
CDR3: ASSEGVTPATNEKLF

J: TRBJ1-1
V: TRBV2
CDR3: ASSPRQGASYEAF

J: TRBJ2-2
V: TRBV10-1
CDR3: ASSRDRGVGELF

J: TRBJ1-2
V: TRBV3-1/TRBV3-2
CDR3: ASSQLAGNYGYT

J: TRBJ2-1
V: TRBV7-9
CDR3: ASSPTGQIFDEQF

J: TRBJ2-3
V: TRBV6-5
CDR3: ASSYSGLSTDTQY

J: TRBJ2-5
V: TRBV11-2
CDR3: ASGREREGTQY

J: TRBJ2-7
V: TRBV4-1
CDR3: ASSQDSPGLTYEQY